This TCR beta chain stems from a study of T-cell reconstitution after alpha-beta-depleted transplantation in children. CDR3 length: 15 amino acids. The germline V gene has CDR1 MNHEY and CDR2 SVGEGT. Trimming took 4 bases from V and 8 from J, leaving 18 bases between them. Unique molecular identifiers featured in how the TCRbeta library was prepared. TCRdb independently ran MiXCR on the PCR reads; one entry per CDR3 protein. The data hold some 350,000 distinct CDR3 sequences, with about a tenth observed a single time. The sequencing used PBMCs from the stem cell graft donor, collected from the stem cell graft. The sequence was obtained from a human donor who donated a stem cell graft to a child with acute lymphoblastic leukemia. The chain is built from TRBV6-2 or TRBV6-3 and TRBJ2-1; no firm D call. This chain's CDR3 is CASSFAGRRLDEQFF. CDR3 DNA: TGTGCCAGCAGTTTCGCCGGGCGTCGACTGGATGAGCAGTTCTTC.